Listed below are T cell receptor beta chains from one sample, sequenced in a study of Graves' ophthalmopathy and Graves' hyperthyroidism. TCRdb passed the multiplex PCR reads through MiXCR, listing each CDR3 protein once. This sample yields 200,000 to 300,000 distinct CDR3 sequences, of which around 50% are seen a single time; roughly 50% belongs to the top ten. Sample: peripheral blood. These TCRs come from an adult man with Graves' ophthalmopathy. Both conserved end residues are part of each CDR3. Fields, in order: CDR3 DNA, CDR3 protein, V gene, D gene, clone size, J gene. The D gene is left open where the match is weak. Some rows mark clone size as missing; the rest say once, few, many or name a class of expanded clone.

TGTGCCAGCAGCTTAGGGAGGGATCAGCCCCAGCATTTT,CASSLGRDQPQHF,TRBV7-3,.,many,TRBJ1-5
TGCGCCAGCCGCCTATCGAGAAAGGCCGGGGGCTATGGCTACACCTTC,CASRLSRKAGGYGYTF,TRBV10-2,.,few,TRBJ1-2
TGTGCCAGTAGCGACCCAGGGAGCTACACCTTC,CASSDPGSYTF,TRBV19,.,.,TRBJ1-2
TGTGCCAGCAGCTTTAACAGGCGCTACTATGGCTACACCTTC,CASSFNRRYYGYTF,TRBV7-3,.,.,TRBJ1-2
TGTGCCAGTACTGGACCAGGACAGATGAACACTGAAGCTTTCTTT,CASTGPGQMNTEAFF,TRBV19,.,once,TRBJ1-1
TGTGCCAGCAGCGGACTAGCGGGGCAAGAGACCCAGCATTTT,CASSGLAGQETQHF,TRBV9,.,.,TRBJ1-5
TGTGCCAGCAGTGCAAGGACAAACCTGAACACTGAAGCTTTCTTT,CASSARTNLNTEAFF,TRBV6-2/TRBV6-3,.,.,TRBJ1-1
TGTGCCAGCACTAGCGGGGTTAGCACAGATACGCAGTATTTT,CASTSGVSTDTQYF,TRBV2,TRBD2,.,TRBJ2-3
TGCGCCAGCAGCTTGCAGGGACAGGTGGGCTACGAGCAGTACTTC,CASSLQGQVGYEQYF,TRBV9,TRBD1,.,TRBJ2-7
TGTGCCAGCAGCTTAACCAATCAGCCCCAGCATTTT,CASSLTNQPQHF,TRBV7-2,.,few,TRBJ1-5
TGTGCCAGCAGCCCAGAGTTGAGGCGGAACACCATATATTTT,CASSPELRRNTIYF,TRBV7-2,.,.,TRBJ1-3
TGTGCCAGCAGCTTAAGGGGGGAGCTGTTTTTT,CASSLRGELFF,TRBV7-9,.,few,TRBJ2-2
TGTGCCAGCAGTTCCGGGACAGGACGCGAAGAGACCCAGTACTTC,CASSSGTGREETQYF,TRBV12-3/TRBV12-4,TRBD1,few,TRBJ2-5
TGCGCCAGCAGCTCCGATTGGGGGTCCGGGGAGCTGTTTTTT,CASSSDWGSGELFF,TRBV5-1,.,few,TRBJ2-2
TGTGCCAGTAGTTCCGGGACAGGGGTCACCGGGGAGCTGTTTTTT,CASSSGTGVTGELFF,TRBV19,TRBD1,.,TRBJ2-2
TGTGCCAGCAGCCTTATAGAGGGGGCCAGTAACTATGGCTACACCTTC,CASSLIEGASNYGYTF,TRBV11-2,TRBD1,few,TRBJ1-2
TGTGCCAGCAGCGGGACTAGCGGGAGCAACGAGCAGTACTTC,CASSGTSGSNEQYF,TRBV2,TRBD2,few,TRBJ2-7
TGTGCCAGCTCACCAGACAGGCTCTACGAGCAGTACTTC,CASSPDRLYEQYF,TRBV2,.,.,TRBJ2-7
TGTGCCAGCAGCTCACGACAGGGTGAAAACTACGAGCAGTACTTC,CASSSRQGENYEQYF,TRBV4-2,TRBD1,few,TRBJ2-7
TGTGCCAGCAGCCAGACAGGGCCGGGGTCACCCCTCCACTTT,CASSQTGPGSPLHF,TRBV9,TRBD1,.,TRBJ1-6
TGTGCCAGCAGCTTGGAGGGGGGCCTGGACGAGCAGTACTTC,CASSLEGGLDEQYF,TRBV7-9,.,few,TRBJ2-7
TGCAGCGTTGTTCCTGCGGACACAGGGAACTATGGCTACACCTTC,CSVVPADTGNYGYTF,TRBV29-1,.,.,TRBJ1-2
TGCAGTGCTAGATACGGAAACACCATATATTTT,CSARYGNTIYF,TRBV20-1,.,.,TRBJ1-3
TGTGCCAGCAGTCCGCAGGGAAACGAGCAGTACTTC,CASSPQGNEQYF,TRBV12-3/TRBV12-4,.,many,TRBJ2-7
TGTGCCAGCAGCCCCGGGACAGGGACTCTCTCCTACGAGCAGTACTTC,CASSPGTGTLSYEQYF,TRBV9,TRBD1,.,TRBJ2-7
TGTGCCAGCAGCCACGCGGACAGGTCCCATGGCTACACCTTC,CASSHADRSHGYTF,TRBV14,TRBD1,few,TRBJ1-2
TGCGCCAGCAGTGATACAGGGGGCGCGGCGGGCAATCAGCCCCAGCATTTT,CASSDTGGAAGNQPQHF,TRBV10-2,TRBD1,.,TRBJ1-5
TGTGCCAGCAGTTTAAAAGGACAGAGTTATGGCTACACCTTC,CASSLKGQSYGYTF,TRBV27,.,few,TRBJ1-2
TGCAGTGCTAGGTGGACCTACGACGAGCAGTACTTC,CSARWTYDEQYF,TRBV20-1,.,few,TRBJ2-7
TGTGCCAGCAGTTCGGGACAGGGGTTGGTCGGGGAGCTGTTTTTT,CASSSGQGLVGELFF,TRBV6-5,TRBD1,few,TRBJ2-2
TGTGCCAGCAGCCCGGCGGGGGGGGCCGTCCAGCCCCAGCATTTT,CASSPAGGAVQPQHF,TRBV14,.,.,TRBJ1-5
TGCAGTGCTAGCTTTAGCGGGAGGGCCTCCGAGCAGTACTTC,CSASFSGRASEQYF,TRBV20-1,TRBD2,.,TRBJ2-7
TGCGCCAGCAGTCCTGGACTAGCGGGGGCCTGGCAGTACTTC,CASSPGLAGAWQYF,TRBV10-1,TRBD2,many,TRBJ2-7
TGTGCCAGTAGCCGGGACAGGCTTCGGCCCCAGCATTTT,CASSRDRLRPQHF,TRBV19,TRBD1,once,TRBJ1-5
TGTGCCAGCAGCCTTGACAAGAAGGTACGGACCCAGTACTTC,CASSLDKKVRTQYF,TRBV7-2,.,.,TRBJ2-5
TGTGCCAGCAGCTTAGGAGGGGGACCAGATACGCAGTATTTT,CASSLGGGPDTQYF,TRBV7-2,.,.,TRBJ2-3
TGTGCCAGCAGCTTGGACAGGGGCGGCACCGGGGAGCTGTTTTTT,CASSLDRGGTGELFF,TRBV5-6,TRBD1,few,TRBJ2-2
TGTGCTAGTGGTTCCATGGGGTATGGCTACACCTTC,CASGSMGYGYTF,TRBV12-5,.,.,TRBJ1-2
TGTGCCAGCAGCGAGGGAGGGGCCAACACTGAAGCTTTCTTT,CASSEGGANTEAFF,TRBV9,.,.,TRBJ1-1
TGCGCCAGCAGCTTGGTGGCAGGAACCTACGAGCAGTACTTC,CASSLVAGTYEQYF,TRBV5-1,.,.,TRBJ2-7
TGTGCCAGCAGCTCGCGGTTGGGGGCAGGGTATGAAAAACTGTTTTTT,CASSSRLGAGYEKLFF,TRBV7-2,.,.,TRBJ1-4
TGTGCCAGCAGCGTGATGGACGCACCAGGCTACTTT,CASSVMDAPGYF,TRBV9,.,.,TRBJ1-6
TGTGCCACCAGCAGACACCGGACTAGCGGCTACGAGCAGTACTTC,CATSRHRTSGYEQYF,TRBV15,TRBD2,many,TRBJ2-7
TGCAGTGCTAGAGATCAGGCGGGGGGGTCCTACGAGCAGTACTTC,CSARDQAGGSYEQYF,TRBV20-1,TRBD2,.,TRBJ2-7